The sequence of this T cell receptor (beta chain) was determined in a study of CXCR3-negative and CXCR3-positive naive CD8 T cells. Study-level findings and limits: A higher hydrophobicity marked the TRB CDR3s of CXCR3-positive naive cells versus CXCR3-negative naive cells.

A note on this clonotype: Its specificity is unknown.

UMI-labeled TRB cDNA libraries were prepared by 5' RACE. TCRdb re-analyzed the 5' RACE reads; it lists each CDR3 protein once, without DNA. The sample shows 55,000 to 65,000 distinct CDR3 sequences, and roughly 0.5% sits with its ten largest clones. Germline loops: CDR1 SGHRS, CDR2 YFSETQ. This CDR3 has 13 residues. The source is a human donor in good health. Some clones in this sample may be carry-over from other donors' samples. V usage is TRBV5-1 and J usage is TRBJ1-1; no DNA is available, so the TRBD1 call from TCRdb remains unchecked. The sequenced material came from naive CXCR3+ CD8+ T cells from blood. As for subset: CD45RO-CCR7+CD27+CD95- naive CD8+ T cells expressing CXCR3 (TNR3+). CDR3 in amino acids: CASSPGGNTEAFF.